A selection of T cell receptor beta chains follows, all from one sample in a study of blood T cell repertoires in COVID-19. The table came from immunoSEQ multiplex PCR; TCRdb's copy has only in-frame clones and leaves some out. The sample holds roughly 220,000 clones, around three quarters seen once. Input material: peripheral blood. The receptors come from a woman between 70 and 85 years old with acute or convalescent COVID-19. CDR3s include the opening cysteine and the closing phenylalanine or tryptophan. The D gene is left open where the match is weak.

CDR3aa: CASRSRRTGNQPQHF; j_gene: TRBJ1-5; v_gene: TRBV27; d_gene: NA; len: 15
CDR3aa: CASSGQGGDYGYTF; j_gene: TRBJ1-2; v_gene: TRBV18; d_gene: TRBD1; len: 14
CDR3aa: CASSSGTGGNEKLFF; j_gene: TRBJ1-4; v_gene: TRBV2; d_gene: TRBD1; len: 15
CDR3aa: CASSFGQGGEQFF; j_gene: TRBJ2-1; v_gene: TRBV5-1; d_gene: NA; len: 13
CDR3aa: CAGPGLANTDTQYF; j_gene: TRBJ2-3; v_gene: TRBV5-1; d_gene: TRBD2; len: 14
CDR3aa: CASSFSTGRPEAFF; j_gene: TRBJ1-1; v_gene: TRBV7-8; d_gene: TRBD1; len: 14
CDR3aa: CASSPGTSGGSRETQYF; j_gene: TRBJ2-5; v_gene: TRBV11-3; d_gene: TRBD2; len: 17
CDR3aa: CASSSPQGRNSPLHF; j_gene: TRBJ1-6; v_gene: TRBV28; d_gene: NA; len: 15
CDR3aa: CATSDWTSGTYNEQFF; j_gene: TRBJ2-1; v_gene: TRBV24-1; d_gene: TRBD2; len: 16
CDR3aa: CASSYQSPPHSYEQYF; j_gene: TRBJ2-7; v_gene: TRBV27; d_gene: NA; len: 16
CDR3aa: CASSLWSGPGGPDTQYF; j_gene: TRBJ2-3; v_gene: TRBV27; d_gene: TRBD1; len: 17
CDR3aa: CASSLVGGYGYTF; j_gene: TRBJ1-2; v_gene: TRBV7-2; d_gene: NA; len: 13
CDR3aa: CASSSRGGSYNEQFF; j_gene: TRBJ2-1; v_gene: TRBV5-6; d_gene: TRBD2; len: 15
CDR3aa: CATMDRGRGETQYF; j_gene: TRBJ2-5; v_gene: TRBV24-1; d_gene: TRBD1; len: 14
CDR3aa: CASSQAGGEAFF; j_gene: TRBJ1-1; v_gene: TRBV3-1/TRBV3-2; d_gene: TRBD1; len: 12
CDR3aa: CASSESGGGSSGNTIYF; j_gene: TRBJ1-3; v_gene: TRBV2; d_gene: NA; len: 17
CDR3aa: CASRRGLDTDTQYF; j_gene: TRBJ2-3; v_gene: TRBV7-3; d_gene: TRBD2; len: 14
CDR3aa: CASSPDGGLLDNEQFF; j_gene: TRBJ2-1; v_gene: TRBV11-3; d_gene: NA; len: 16
CDR3aa: CASSLRRGSSYNEQFF; j_gene: TRBJ2-1; v_gene: TRBV5-4; d_gene: TRBD2; len: 16
CDR3aa: CASSDLTVFTEAFF; j_gene: TRBJ1-1; v_gene: TRBV2; d_gene: NA; len: 14
CDR3aa: CASSTGTSGSFEQFF; j_gene: TRBJ2-1; v_gene: TRBV19; d_gene: TRBD2; len: 15
CDR3aa: CASSLVTQLNTEAFF; j_gene: TRBJ1-1; v_gene: TRBV7-2; d_gene: NA; len: 15
CDR3aa: CASRGLAGAKNIQYF; j_gene: TRBJ2-4; v_gene: TRBV11-2; d_gene: TRBD2; len: 15
CDR3aa: CASSLGQGSTEAFF; j_gene: TRBJ1-1; v_gene: TRBV10-2; d_gene: TRBD1; len: 14
CDR3aa: CASSRQEPDAGEQFF; j_gene: TRBJ2-1; v_gene: TRBV19; d_gene: NA; len: 15
CDR3aa: CSAGREGNGQFF; j_gene: TRBJ2-1; v_gene: TRBV29-1; d_gene: TRBD2; len: 12
CDR3aa: CASSRTSIQETQYF; j_gene: TRBJ2-5; v_gene: TRBV2; d_gene: TRBD2; len: 14
CDR3aa: CASSPDFQETQYF; j_gene: TRBJ2-5; v_gene: TRBV7-9; d_gene: NA; len: 13
CDR3aa: CASSIVGGLSNQPQHF; j_gene: TRBJ1-5; v_gene: TRBV19; d_gene: TRBD1; len: 16
CDR3aa: CASSTSNRGRPEAFF; j_gene: TRBJ1-1; v_gene: TRBV19; d_gene: TRBD1; len: 15
CDR3aa: CASTILYEQYF; j_gene: TRBJ2-7; v_gene: TRBV2; d_gene: NA; len: 11
CDR3aa: CASSLLQANSPLHF; j_gene: TRBJ1-6; v_gene: TRBV5-4; d_gene: NA; len: 14
CDR3aa: CASSYFNEQFF; j_gene: TRBJ2-1; v_gene: TRBV2; d_gene: NA; len: 11
CDR3aa: CATSAQGSNQPQHF; j_gene: TRBJ1-5; v_gene: TRBV24-1; d_gene: NA; len: 14
CDR3aa: CASSVLGQGKTGELFF; j_gene: TRBJ2-2; v_gene: TRBV6-2/TRBV6-3; d_gene: TRBD1; len: 16
CDR3aa: CASSGPGTGYPNEQFF; j_gene: TRBJ2-1; v_gene: TRBV9; d_gene: TRBD1; len: 16
CDR3aa: CASSSAESGANVLTF; j_gene: TRBJ2-6; v_gene: TRBV28; d_gene: NA; len: 15
CDR3aa: CASSPLTARRGTEAFF; j_gene: TRBJ1-1; v_gene: TRBV9; d_gene: NA; len: 16
CDR3aa: CASRRTGNNSPLHF; j_gene: TRBJ1-6; v_gene: TRBV3-1/TRBV3-2; d_gene: NA; len: 14
CDR3aa: CASSFDSGSYNEQFF; j_gene: TRBJ2-1; v_gene: TRBV18; d_gene: NA; len: 15
CDR3aa: CASSLDPASSTDTQYF; j_gene: TRBJ2-3; v_gene: TRBV5-1; d_gene: NA; len: 16
CDR3aa: CASSYGGGDEKLFF; j_gene: TRBJ1-4; v_gene: TRBV6-6; d_gene: TRBD1; len: 14
CDR3aa: CASSEIGGREQYF; j_gene: TRBJ2-7; v_gene: TRBV2; d_gene: NA; len: 13
CDR3aa: CASSPGLADYNEQFF; j_gene: TRBJ2-1; v_gene: TRBV6-5; d_gene: TRBD2; len: 15
CDR3aa: CASSQSPTSGFSYEQYF; j_gene: TRBJ2-7; v_gene: TRBV3-1/TRBV3-2; d_gene: TRBD2; len: 17
CDR3aa: CASSLAGDSEMYGYTF; j_gene: TRBJ1-2; v_gene: TRBV7-9; d_gene: TRBD1; len: 16